The 4 T cell receptor beta chains presented below share a single source sample, sequenced in a study of shared clonotypes between healthy human individuals (dated by TCRdb to 2018 to 2021). The library was produced with the immunoSEQ multiplex PCR assay. Sourced from immuneACCESS, this table was stored by TCRdb with only in-frame sequences that have V and J called. A share of the clones is absent; for the studies checked, an unresolved V gene accounts for under half, and the remainder has no known explanation. In all, the sample holds about 2.4 million clones, and 80% to 95% of those were seen once. The top ten clonotypes cover about 0.39% of the sample. The specimen sequenced was naive CD4+ T cells from PBMCs. The sample's cell subset or site, from its label and the paper: CD45RA+ positively selected. The origin of the receptors is a man in his late teens or twenties in good health. Some clones in this sample may be carry-over from other donors' samples.

This CDR3 is CASSFFGLAAGGAETQYF. The CDR3 DNA follows: TGCGCCAGCAGCTTCTTTGGACTAGCGGCGGGGGGAGCGGAGACCCAGTACTTC. The chain couples TRBV5-1 to TRBJ2-5; TRBD2 matches 10 bases. Germline lookup yields CDR1 SGHRS and CDR2 YFSETQ. This CDR3 is 18 amino acids long. The V and J ends lost 2 bases and 5 bases, in that order; junction bases with no gene match: 15.

The rearrangement uses TRBV19 and TRBJ1-1; a possible D gene is TRBD1 (6 bases). CDR3 length equals 17 residues. The germline gives CDR1 LNHDA, CDR2 SQIVND (reference sequence). Trimming stripped 5 bases from V and 5 bases from J, with 24 bases between. The CDR3 spells CASSRGHLEVGVTEAFF. CDR3 in DNA: TGTGCCAGTAGTCGGGGACATCTCGAGGTGGGCGTAACTGAAGCTTTCTTT.

The V and J genes are TRBV29-1 and TRBJ1-1; D is undetermined. The V gene lost 5 bases and the J gene lost 11 bases, with 12 bases spanning the gap. CDR1 and CDR2 from the germline V gene are SQVTM and ANQGSEA. This CDR3 is 10 amino acids long. CDR3 sequence reads: CSVRPGNAFF. The DNA for the CDR3 is TGCAGCGTTAGACCCGGGAACGCTTTCTTT.

The genes are TRBV6-4 and TRBJ2-3, with D tentatively TRBD1 (6 bases). Germline CDR1 is MRHNA and CDR2 is SNTAGT. Trimming took 2 bases from V and 6 from J, leaving 9 bases between them. This CDR3 has 13 residues. CDR3 loop: CASSDRQGDTQYF. The CDR3 bases are TGTGCCAGCAGTGACCGGCAGGGGGATACGCAGTATTTT.